These 23 T cell receptor beta chains originate from one sample sequenced in a study of blood T cells in healthy people across ages. Together with a sample-barcoded 5' primer, a J-beta primer mix was included in a second PCR lasting roughly 6 to 12 cycles. TCRdb ran MiXCR on the 5' RACE reads and lists one entry per CDR3 protein. The table records more than 650,000 distinct CDR3 sequences, about 20% of them present only once. Sequences were obtained from blood. The receptors originated from a man between 65 and 85 years old in good health.

This clonotype has just a few counts. The chain links TRBV20-1 to TRBJ2-5, with 10 nucleotides matching TRBD2. Trimming at V came to 3 bases and at J to 4 bases, leaving 8 bases not matched to a gene. Germline V gene data show CDR1 as DFQATT and CDR2 as SNEGSKA (reference sequence). This CDR3 comprises 15 residues. CDR3 DNA: TGCAGTGCTAGGTGGCTAGCGGGGGTCCGAGAGACCCAGTACTTC. It encodes CSARWLAGVRETQYF.

This clonotype showed up just a few times. J is TRBJ2-5 and V is TRBV18, with D perhaps TRBD2 (5 bases). Germline CDR1 reads KGHSH; CDR2 reads LQKENI. V lost 3 bases, J lost 1 base, and 9 bases lay in between. The length of the CDR3 is 14 residues. CDR3 loop: CASSPAAVQETQYF. In DNA, the CDR3 is TGTGCCAGCTCACCTGCAGCGGTCCAAGAGACCCAGTACTTC.

As for this clonotype: Given a much more abundant clone one base away, this may be a read error. V is TRBV5-5 and J is TRBJ1-2; D remains ambiguous. The germline gives CDR1 SGHKS, CDR2 YYEKEE (reference sequence). The CDR3 extends over 15 amino acids. The CDR3: CANSLVPAPMSGYTF. CDR3 bases: TGTGCCAACAGCTTGGTTCCGGCTCCGATGTCGGGCTACACCTTC.

The table lists this clonotype with a few counts. The rearrangement uses TRBV2 and TRBJ2-3; 11 nucleotides line up with TRBD2. The CDR3 has 15 amino acids. The V and J ends lost 6 bases and 5 bases, in that order; junction bases with no gene match: 7. Germline loops: CDR1 SNHLY, CDR2 FYNNEI. The DNA of the CDR3 is TGTGCCAGCAGGGTAGCGGGGGGGCCAGGAGATACGCAGTATTTT. It yields the protein CASRVAGGPGDTQYF.

This clonotype was recorded a few times. The rearrangement links TRBV20-1 to TRBJ2-1; no firm D call. The J call may be in error: the DNA end matches TRBJ2-7 better. The CDR3 contains 11 residues. In germline, CDR1 is DFQATT, CDR2 SNEGSKA (reference sequence). CDR3 sequence (DNA): TGCAGTGCTAGAGCAGGCTACGAGCAGTACTTC. Encoded protein: CSARAGYEQYF.

This clonotype appeared a few times. The chain is built from TRBV28 and TRBJ2-7, with 7 bases aligning to TRBD2. Germline V lookup: CDR1 MDHEN, CDR2 SYDVKM. The CDR3 totals 14 residues. V lost 3 bases, J lost 4 bases, and 6 bases stayed unmatched. This CDR3 is CASSLRGIWYEQYV. CDR3 nucleotides: TGTGCCAGCAGTTTGCGGGGGATCTGGTACGAGCAGTACGTC.

This clonotype was counted a few times. The DNA of the CDR3 is TGTGCCAGCAGGGATCCGGGACTCAAGAAGCTGTTTTTT. Protein product: CASRDPGLKKLFF. The gene calls are TRBV6-1 and TRBJ1-4; perhaps TRBD1 as D (5 bases). Trimming stripped 6 bases from V and 14 bases from J, with 19 bases between. The CDR3 sequence is 13 residues long. Germline V lookup: CDR1 MNHNS, CDR2 SASEGT.

J is TRBJ2-5 and V is TRBV20-1, with D maybe TRBD2 (5 bases). Between the trimmed V and J ends, which lost 5 bases and 5 bases, there was a span of 21 bases. The CDR3 spans 15 residues. Germline lookup yields CDR1 DFQATT and CDR2 SNEGSKA (reference sequence). The CDR3 DNA follows: TGCAGTGCTCGCCCCGTTACCGGGGTCCAGGAGACCCAGTACTTC. Translating it yields CSARPVTGVQETQYF.

Concerning this clonotype: One end of the junction varies from germline; a read error may be responsible. V and J are TRBV6-1 and TRBJ1-6; D is undetermined. CDR1 is MNHNS, CDR2 SASEGT, per germline. The CDR3 sequence is 17 residues long. The CDR3 bases are TGTGCCAGCAGTGATCGTGGACCCAAGATATCAAATTCGCCCCTCCACTTT. As protein: CASSDRGPKISNSPLHF.

The chain links TRBV7-2 to TRBJ2-1; 9 bases are a match to TRBD2. The end of the DNA is better explained by TRBJ2-7, so the J call may be wrong. The CDR3 runs to 14 residues. Looked up from germline, CDR1 is SGHTA and CDR2 is FQGNSA. This chain's CDR3 is CASSLDSGGYEQYV. The CDR3 DNA reads TGTGCCAGCAGCTTAGATAGCGGGGGTTACGAGCAGTACGTC.

The chain has TRBV10-3 and TRBJ2-3; TRBD2 matches at 7 bases. The germline gives CDR1 ENHRY, CDR2 SYGVKD. V was pared by 2 bases and J by 5 bases, with 1 base of the junction left unmatched. This CDR3 has 13 amino acids. CDR3 in amino acids: CAISEASGDTQYF. The CDR3 DNA is TGTGCCATCAGTGAGGCTAGCGGAGATACGCAGTATTTT.

This clonotype was seen more than once but under ten times. The V and J genes are TRBV28 and TRBJ1-5; D might be TRBD1 (6 bases). Per the germline V gene, CDR1 is MDHEN and CDR2 is SYDVKM. The CDR3 consists of 15 residues. V gave up 3 bases and J gave up 4 bases, with 13 bases separating them. The CDR3 nucleotides are TGTGCCAGCAGTTTGGGCGGGGGCGTAAATCAGCCCCAGCATTTT. This translates into CASSLGGGVNQPQHF.

The rearrangement uses TRBV6-6 and TRBJ2-5; 9 positions agree with TRBD2. The germline CDR1 and CDR2 sequences are MNHNY and SVGAGI (reference sequence). After removal of 8 bases from V and 4 bases from J, the junction contained 5 bases not matched to a gene. This CDR3 is 13 amino acids long. As DNA, the CDR3 is TGTGCCAGCTGTCCGACTAGCGGAGAGACCCAGTACTTC. Translation gives CASCPTSGETQYF.

This clonotype has only a few counts. The chain has TRBV29-1 and TRBJ2-5; maybe TRBD1 (5 bases). From germline, CDR1 is SQVTM and CDR2 ANQGSEA. With 7 bases removed from V and 4 bases from J, the gap between germline ends came to 16 bases. This CDR3 has 13 residues. The CDR3, as DNA: TGCAGCGCCGCTCCCCAGGGCAGAGAGACCCAGTACTTC. It translates to CSAAPQGRETQYF.

This clonotype was detected only a few times. The chain uses TRBV24-1 and TRBJ1-2; 9 bases match TRBD1. V shed 3 bases and J 5 bases; nucleotides not matched to a gene: 6. The CDR3 contains 15 residues. Germline V gives CDR1 KGHDR, CDR2 SFDVKD. CDR3 bases: TGTGCCACCAGTGATCCGGACAGGGGAGCGTATGGCTACACCTTC. Encoded protein: CATSDPDRGAYGYTF.

Only a few counts were recorded for this clonotype. V gene TRBV28 combines with J gene TRBJ1-1, with D possibly TRBD1 on 6 matching bases. Per the germline V gene, CDR1 is MDHEN and CDR2 is SYDVKM. V shed 8 bases and J shed 5 bases, with 15 bases lying between them. The CDR3 runs to 13 residues. The CDR3 nucleotides are TGTGCCAGCCGGGCAGGGGAGAAAACTGAAGCTTTCTTT. It is translated as CASRAGEKTEAFF. Full variable domain (remainder filled in from reference TRBV28 and TRBJ1-1): DVKVTQSSRYLVKRTGEKVFLECVQDMDHENMFWYRQDPGLGLRLIYFSYDVKMKEKGDIPEGYSVSREKKERFSLILESASTNQTSMYLCASRAGEKTEAFFGQGTRLTVV.

As concerns this clonotype: The junction differs from germline at one of its ends, possibly a read error. The chain combines TRBV12-3 or TRBV12-4 with TRBJ2-3; TRBD2 matches 8 bases. CDR3 size: 15 residues. CDR3 bases: TGTGCCAGCAGCCCAGCGGGGGTGAGCGCAGATGCGCAATATTTT. It translates to CASSPAGVSADAQYF.

The chain uses TRBV4-3 and TRBJ1-4; unclear D gene. Between the trimmed V and J ends, which lost 0 bases and 7 bases, there was a span of 6 bases. From germline, CDR1 is LGHNA and CDR2 YSLEER. The CDR3 consists of 13 residues. In nucleotides, the CDR3 is TGCGCCAGCAGCCAAGATTGGGGTGAAAAACTGTTTTTT. Amino acid sequence: CASSQDWGEKLFF.

In its sample, this clonotype was seen a few times. The V gene is TRBV20-1, the J gene TRBJ2-1, with 14 bases that match TRBD2. Germline V CDR1 and CDR2: DFQATT, SNEGSKA (reference sequence). The trim removed 5 bases at V and 0 bases at J, leaving 9 bases unmatched. This CDR3 is built from 18 residues. CDR3 DNA: TGCAGTGCTGTGACCGGGACTAGCGGGAGTGGCTCCTACAATGAGCAGTTCTTC. Translation: CSAVTGTSGSGSYNEQFF.

The V and J genes are TRBV7-2 and TRBJ2-4; no clear D. The ends were cut back, 5 bases at V and 3 bases at J, with 2 bases in the middle. This CDR3 region has 11 residues. The germline V gene encodes CDR1 SGHTA and CDR2 FQGNSA. CDR3 DNA: TGTGCCAGCAGCGTCAAAAACATTCAGTACTTC. Its protein product is CASSVKNIQYF. Based on the CDR3 plus reference TRBV7-2 and TRBJ2-4, the full variable domain is GAGVSQSPSNKVTEKGKDVELRCDPISGHTALYWYRQSLGQGLEFLIYFQGNSAPDKSGLPSDRFSAERTGGSVSTLTIQRTQQEDSAVYLCASSVKNIQYFGAGTRLSVL.

This clonotype was counted only a few times. V and J are TRBV6-6 and TRBJ2-7; D not certain. The CDR3 spans 14 residues. Germline loops: CDR1 MNHNY, CDR2 SVGAGI (reference sequence). V dropped 2 bases and J dropped 6 bases, with 14 bases sitting between them. The CDR3 DNA sequence: TGTGCCAGCAGTTACGCCGACCTTATCCCCGAGCAGTACGTC. Protein: CASSYADLIPEQYV.

This clonotype has a handful of counts. The chain uses TRBV12-3 or TRBV12-4 and TRBJ1-2; 7 bases match TRBD1. V was clipped by 6 bases and J by 7 bases; unmatched bases: 8. There are 13 residues in the CDR3. DNA for the CDR3: TGTGCCAGCAGCCTTACAGGGGCGGGTGGCTACACCTTC. Amino acid sequence: CASSLTGAGGYTF.

This clonotype was seen a few times. An end of the junction does not agree with germline; a read error may underlie this. The gene calls are TRBV6-1 and TRBJ2-5, with D unclear. The DNA end lines up better with TRBJ2-7; the J call may be wrong. Germline CDR1 MNHNS, CDR2 SASEGT. The CDR3 spans 15 residues. CDR3 coding DNA: TGTGCCAGTAGTGAAGTACGCTTTAACTCCTACGAGCAGTACTTC. It specifies CASSEVRFNSYEQYF.